This T cell receptor beta chain stems from a study of CD4 and CD8 cells across lung adenocarcinoma regions. Donors had localized lung adenocarcinoma, a non-small cell lung cancer. TCRdb itself ran the PCR reads through MiXCR, one entry per CDR3 protein. The sample has 9,500 to 12,000 distinct CDR3 sequences, 40% to 55% seen once. Germline assignment: CDR1 MRHNA and CDR2 SNTAGT. The CDR3 loop spans 10 amino acids. In its sample, this clonotype was seen a few times. Given a much more abundant clone one base away, this may be a read error. This TCR came from a male donor with lung adenocarcinoma. The CD4 and CD8 labels of this study may be unreliable. Material: CD8+ T cells from the margin of a lung tumor. The chain joins TRBV6-4 to TRBJ2-3; no firm D call. The assigned J gene may be wrong: the sequence end matches TRBJ2-7 better. CDR3 amino acids: CASSANEQYF. Here the CDR3 DNA reads TGTGCCAGCAGTGCCAATGAGCAGTACTTC.